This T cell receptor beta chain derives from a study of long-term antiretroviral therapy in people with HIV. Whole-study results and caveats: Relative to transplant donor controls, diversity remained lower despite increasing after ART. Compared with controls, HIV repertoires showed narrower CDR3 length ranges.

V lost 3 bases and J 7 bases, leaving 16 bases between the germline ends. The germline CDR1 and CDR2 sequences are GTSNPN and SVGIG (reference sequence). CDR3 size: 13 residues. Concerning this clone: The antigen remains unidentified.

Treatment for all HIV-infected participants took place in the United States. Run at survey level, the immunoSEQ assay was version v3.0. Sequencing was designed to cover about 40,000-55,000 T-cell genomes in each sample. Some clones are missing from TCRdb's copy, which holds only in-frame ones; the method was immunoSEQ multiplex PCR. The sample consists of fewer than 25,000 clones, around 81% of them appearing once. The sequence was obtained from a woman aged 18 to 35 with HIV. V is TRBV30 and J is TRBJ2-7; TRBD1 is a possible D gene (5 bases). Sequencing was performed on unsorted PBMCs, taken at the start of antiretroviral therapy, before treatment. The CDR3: CAWRQDTGREQYF. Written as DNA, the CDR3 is TGTGCCTGGAGACAGGACACCGGCCGGGAGCAGTACTTC. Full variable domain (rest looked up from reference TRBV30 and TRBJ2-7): SQTIHQWPATLVQPVGSPLSLECTVEGTSNPNLYWYRQAAGRGLQLLFYSVGIGQISSEVPQNLSASRPQDRQFILSSKKLLLSDSGFYLCAWRQDTGREQYFGPGTRLTVT.